The entry below describes one T cell receptor (beta chain). Antigen: not known. MiXCR was run by TCRdb on the reads, yielding one entry per CDR3 protein. This repertoire shows 700,000 to 850,000 distinct CDR3 sequences, roughly 33% found once; its top ten account for roughly 12%. With 7 bases clipped from V and 0 bases from J, the junction kept 6 bases outside the gene matches. This CDR3 is built from 16 residues. The data stem from a study of T cell repertoires in cytomegalovirus infection. Looking at the study overall: CMV epitopes used comprised recently identified HLA-C-restricted ones and well-studied HLA-B-restricted ones. From public TCR beta signatures came an indication of both CMV infection and matching HLA type.

Sample: cultured CD8+ T cells from PBMCs, taken from culture after CMV antigen stimulation. The TCR comes from a human donor in good health (CMV status not recorded). Some clones in this sample may be carry-over from other donors' samples. The V call is TRBV12-3 or TRBV12-4, the J call TRBJ2-1; 10 bases line up with TRBD1. For the CDR3, the DNA is TGTGCCAGCACCTTGGACAGGGGGGGCTCCTACAATGAGCAGTTCTTC. Translation: CASTLDRGGSYNEQFF.